This passage covers 14 T cell receptor beta chains from one sample sequenced in a study of blood T cell repertoires in COVID-19. Generated by immunoSEQ multiplex PCR, the TCRdb table keeps only in-frame clones and is missing some. The sample contains about 200,000 clones, 84% of which appear only once. Sequenced input: PBMCs or T cells enriched from blood (not recorded which). The receptors derive from a man aged 35 to 55 who had recovered from COVID-19.

This clone has just a few counts. The chain couples TRBV7-6 to TRBJ1-4, with TRBD1 matching 7 bases. Germline CDR1 is SGHVS and CDR2 is FNYEAQ. This CDR3 is 13 amino acids long. The V and J ends lost 3 bases and 8 bases, in that order; junction bases with no gene match: 3. This chain's CDR3 is CASSFAGGEKLFF. CDR3 in DNA: TGTGCCAGCAGCTTCGCAGGGGGGGAAAAACTGTTTTTT.

The V call is TRBV14, the J call TRBJ2-1; a weak D match, TRBD2 (6 bases). From germline, CDR1 is SGHDN and CDR2 FVKESK. The germline V and J ends were trimmed by 4 bases and 14 bases, with 21 bases remaining between them. This CDR3 is built from 14 residues. CDR3 DNA sequence: TGTGCCAGCAGCCTCACCGGGGTAAACCCGGGGGAGTTCTTC. This encodes CASSLTGVNPGEFF.

This clone was observed a single time. The V and J genes are TRBV4-3 and TRBJ2-5; TRBD2 might be the D (6 bases). Germline loops: CDR1 LGHNA, CDR2 YSLEER. The CDR3 has 14 residues. V gave up 1 base and J gave up 7 bases, with 13 bases separating them. Written as DNA, the CDR3 is TGCGCCAGCAGCCAAGGAGGGACTCGGAGGACCCAGTACTTC. Amino acid sequence: CASSQGGTRRTQYF.

This sequence joins TRBV19 and TRBJ2-7; tentative D call: TRBD1 (6 bases). CDR1 LNHDA and CDR2 SQIVND come from the germline V gene (reference sequence). The CDR3 covers 14 residues. V was trimmed by 3 bases and J by 7 bases, leaving 16 bases between them. For the CDR3, the DNA is TGTGCCAGTAGTATCAATTGGGGGCCTGGAGAGCAGTACTTC. It specifies CASSINWGPGEQYF.

Here the CDR3 DNA reads TGTGCCAGCAGCGTATTAGGGGACAGCTCCTACGAGCAGTACTTC. Amino acid sequence: CASSVLGDSSYEQYF. This chain uses TRBV9 with TRBJ2-7; 7 positions match TRBD1. V gave up 1 base and J gave up 0 bases; unmatched junction bases: 4. Germline-derived CDR1 and CDR2 are SGDLS and YYNGEE. CDR3 size: 15 residues.

The chain employs TRBV4-3 and TRBJ2-3; TRBD2 matches 7 bases. Per the germline V gene, CDR1 is LGHNA and CDR2 is YSLEER. Trimming at V came to 5 bases and at J to 3 bases, leaving 11 bases not matched to a gene. This CDR3 has 16 amino acids. CDR3 sequence: CASSEGAGRGTDTQYF. The DNA of the CDR3 is TGCGCCAGCAGCGAGGGAGCGGGGAGGGGTACAGATACGCAGTATTTT.

CDR3 loop: CAITEGRDTEAFF. In DNA, the CDR3 is TGTGCCATCACGGAGGGTCGGGACACTGAAGCTTTCTTT. The chain couples TRBV10-3 to TRBJ1-1; D remains ambiguous. Germline V gene lookup returns CDR1 ENHRY and CDR2 SYGVKD. The ends were cut back, 7 bases at V and 3 bases at J, with 12 bases in the middle. This CDR3 has 13 amino acids.

This sequence joins TRBV18 and TRBJ1-5, with D possibly matching TRBD1 (5 bases). The CDR3 has 14 amino acids. Trimming removed 4 bases from V and 6 bases from J, with 13 bases in between. CDR1 and CDR2 from the germline V gene are KGHSH and LQKENI. In nucleotides, the CDR3 is TGTGCCAGCTCACGGGGAGGGGTTTTTCAGCCCCAGCATTTT. Its protein is CASSRGGVFQPQHF.

In DNA, the CDR3 is TGTGCCAGTAGCCCTAAGGGACTTCACACCGGGGAGCTGTTTTTT. As protein: CASSPKGLHTGELFF. V is TRBV19 and J is TRBJ2-2; weak D call: TRBD2 (6 bases). The V end lost 6 bases, the J end lost 3 bases, and 14 bases lay between the germline ends. This CDR3 has 15 amino acids. Germline CDR1 is LNHDA and CDR2 is SQIVND (reference sequence).

The chain uses TRBV4-1 and TRBJ2-3, with D possibly matching TRBD1 (5 bases). The V and J ends lost 1 base and 2 bases respectively, with 7 bases between them. From germline, CDR1 is MGHRA and CDR2 YSYEKL. The CDR3 runs to 14 residues. The CDR3 reads CASSQGRVTDTQYF. In nucleotides, the CDR3 is TGCGCCAGCAGCCAAGGCAGGGTCACAGATACGCAGTATTTT.

The CDR3 protein is CAWDYPRQTQYF. CDR3 coding DNA: TGTGCCTGGGACTACCCGCGACAGACCCAGTACTTC. The chain recombines TRBV30 with TRBJ2-5; TRBD2 is a possible D gene (5 bases). CDR1 GTSNPN and CDR2 SVGIG come from the germline V gene (reference sequence). The CDR3 covers 12 residues. V dropped 5 bases and J dropped 6 bases, with 13 bases sitting between them. The full variable domain, with the rest looked up from reference TRBV30 and TRBJ2-5, is SQTIHQWPATLVQPVGSPLSLECTVEGTSNPNLYWYRQAAGRGLQLLFYSVGIGQISSEVPQNLSASRPQDRQFILSSKKLLLSDSGFYLCAWDYPRQTQYFGPGTRLLVL.

The genes are TRBV4-2 and TRBJ1-4; 7 nucleotides align to TRBD1. Germline trimming cut 2 bases from V and 4 bases from J; bases unmatched to any gene: 4. CDR3 length: 15 residues. Germline V gives CDR1 LGHNA, CDR2 YNFKEQ. Written as DNA, the CDR3 is TGTGCCAGCAGCCAAAAGGACAGGAATAATGAAAAACTGTTTTTT. This codes for CASSQKDRNNEKLFF.

The V gene is TRBV24-1, the J gene TRBJ1-5; D is possibly TRBD1 (6 bases). Germline V CDR1 and CDR2: KGHDR, SFDVKD. This CDR3 has 15 residues. Trimming pared 4 bases from V and 6 bases from J, leaving 15 bases between. The CDR3 here is CATSEGRGVGQPQHF. The CDR3 DNA follows: TGTGCCACCAGTGAGGGCAGGGGCGTAGGTCAGCCCCAGCATTTT.

This clone was recorded once. V gene TRBV10-3 combines with J gene TRBJ1-1; TRBD1 matches at 7 bases. The V gene end was trimmed by 5 bases and the J gene end by 4 bases; junction bases not matched to a gene: 4. Germline V gene data show CDR1 as ENHRY and CDR2 as SYGVKD. This CDR3 spans 13 amino acids. CDR3 region: CAISLTGVTEAFF. CDR3 bases: TGTGCCATCAGTCTTACAGGGGTCACTGAAGCTTTCTTT.